This record concerns one T cell receptor beta chain sequence. What this receptor recognizes is not known. Within one base of it there is no much larger clone, and no base qualities were kept. These data originate in a study of regulatory T cells in long-lasting Graves disease listed by TCRdb under 2021. Study-wide context: Persistent Graves' disease was defined as persistently positive TSH receptor autoantibodies together with antithyroid drug treatment for over 5 years. This study used TCR sequencing and RNA sequencing of peripheral blood to compare persistent Graves' disease patients against newly diagnosed Graves' disease patients. The study took place in China and was registered as a clinical trial. A total of some 33 samples were covered by TCR sequencing, comprising some 13 persistent and 20 or so newly diagnosed Graves' disease patients. In the clinical cohort, patients with persistent Graves' disease had used antithyroid drugs for an average of around 9.9 years.

Library preparation employed multiplex PCR. TCRdb records Illumina HiSeq 4000 as the sequencer. iRepertoire HTBI primers and Arm-PCR amplification of CDR3 regions were used to construct TCR beta libraries. Gel purification was performed on PCR products prior to sequencing. Regarding the original processing steps: Gene usage analysis of CDR3 amino acid clonotypes relied on the roughly 60 TRBV and around 14 TRBJ segments identified across samples. COPE and FqMerger were used to merge the filtered high-quality paired reads into contigs. BLAST was used to align contigs to the IMGT TRBV, TRBD and TRBJ reference genes, and CDR3 was defined following IMGT. Clonotypes above 0.1% frequency were classified as highly expanded clones. Repertoire diversity was measured by Shannon entropy, and V-J evenness by the Gini coefficient. Clonotypes shared by more than one individual were considered public. The public reads were run again by TCRdb, first through fastp at Q25 and then through MiXCR, and only productive beta chains were kept. Merged by CDR3 protein, the rows form single entries marked with the most common genes and DNA. The V and J calls reflect TCRdb's pipeline rather than the authors' work. Across this sample there are 250,000 to 300,000 distinct CDR3 sequences, with 20% to 25% seen only once. The top ten clones comprise just over 55% of the sample.

The junction carries 20 bases between V and J, which are trimmed by 2 bases and 3 bases respectively. The CDR3 contains 16 residues, cysteine and phenylalanine counted. CDR3 DNA only is kept here, 48 bases in frame from base 1. The germline V gene encodes CDR1 DFQATT and CDR2 SNEGSKA (reference sequence). General conclusions and limits of the study: The authors acknowledged the small sample size as a limitation that may reduce accuracy. Patients with persistent disease shared more public clonotypes (around 2,700) than newly diagnosed patients did (966). Lower TCR Shannon entropy and fewer highly expanded clones were observed in persistent Graves' disease patients than in newly diagnosed patients, which suggested clonal expansion. Sequencing and analysis were restricted to the TCR beta chain. Persistent disease showed preferential use of TRBV28, TRBJ1-2 and TRBJ2-5, whereas newly diagnosed disease favored TRBV20-1 and TRBJ2-1. The study examined only peripheral blood because the primary lesion, thyroid tissue, could not be accessed.

Per the publication, the time point label means: persistent/refractory GD, antithyroid drugs over 5 years with positive TRAb. For both TCR sequencing and RNA sequencing, RNA was extracted from PBMCs in TRIzol. The diagnosis of Graves' disease was made according to American Thyroid Association guidelines. Recruitment of patients was carried out at an endocrinology department in Xi'an, China. Each patient gave approximately 10 milliliters of peripheral blood, collected in an EDTA anticoagulant tube. Ficoll Paque Plus density gradient separation was used to isolate PBMCs, and no additional T cell sorting was done. RNA quality was checked with an Agilent 2100 Bioanalyzer and agarose gel, and concentration with a NanoDrop 2000.

The rearrangement combines TRBV20-1 with TRBJ2-7; a tentative D call is TRBD2 (6 bases match). Here the sequenced sample was peripheral blood mononuclear cells (PBMCs), taken when the disease was refractory, from a patient treated with antithyroid drugs. The receptor's source is a female donor with Graves disease. The CDR3 has the sequence CSARPLKAGTHYEQYF. The base sequence is TGCAGTGCTAGACCCCTCAAGGCGGGAACACACTACGAGCAGTACTTC.